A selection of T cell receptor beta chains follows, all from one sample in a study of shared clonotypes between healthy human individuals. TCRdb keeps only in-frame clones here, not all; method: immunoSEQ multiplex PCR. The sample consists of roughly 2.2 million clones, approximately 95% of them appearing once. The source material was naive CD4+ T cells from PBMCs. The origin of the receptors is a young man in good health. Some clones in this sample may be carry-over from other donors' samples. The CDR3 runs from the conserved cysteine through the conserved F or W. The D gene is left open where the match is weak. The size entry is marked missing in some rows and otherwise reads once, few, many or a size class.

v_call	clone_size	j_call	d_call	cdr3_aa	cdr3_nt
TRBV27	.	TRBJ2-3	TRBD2	CASSLLLAGGPTWDTQYF	TGTGCCAGCAGTTTGCTACTAGCGGGAGGTCCAACTTGGGATACGCAGTATTTT
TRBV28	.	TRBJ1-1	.	CASSPGTKNTEAFF	TGTGCCAGCAGCCCAGGGACAAAGAACACTGAAGCTTTCTTT
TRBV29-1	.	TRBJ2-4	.	CSVEVSVAKNIQYF	TGCAGCGTTGAAGTGTCGGTAGCCAAAAACATTCAGTACTTC
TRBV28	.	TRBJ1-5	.	CAAEGRGGVQPQHF	TGCGCAGCTGAGGGCAGGGGAGGAGTTCAGCCCCAGCATTTT
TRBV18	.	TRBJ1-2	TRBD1	CASSPGVQGASGYGYTF	TGTGCCAGCTCACCAGGTGTACAGGGGGCGTCGGGCTATGGCTACACCTTC
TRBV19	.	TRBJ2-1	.	CASSIGREHNEQFF	TGTGCCAGTAGTATAGGCAGGGAACACAATGAGCAGTTCTTC
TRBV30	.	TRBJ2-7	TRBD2	CAWSVRLAGGRNEQYF	TGTGCCTGGAGTGTAAGGCTAGCGGGAGGTAGAAACGAGCAGTACTTC
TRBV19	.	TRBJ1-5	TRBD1	CASSIPGRGLNQPQHF	TGTGCCAGTAGTATCCCCGGCAGGGGGCTAAATCAGCCCCAGCATTTT
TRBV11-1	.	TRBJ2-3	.	CASSLTGAAGLRADTQYF	TGTGCCAGCAGCTTAACCGGAGCGGCGGGGCTTCGGGCAGATACGCAGTATTTT
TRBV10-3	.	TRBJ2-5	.	CAISEGLIVEETQYF	TGTGCCATCAGTGAGGGACTTATAGTCGAAGAGACCCAGTACTTC
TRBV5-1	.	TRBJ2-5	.	CASSLAGGAGETQYF	TGCGCCAGCAGCTTGGCAGGGGGGGCCGGGGAGACCCAGTACTTC
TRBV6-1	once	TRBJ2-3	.	CASSSGGLGDTQYF	TGTGCCAGCAGTTCAGGGGGACTAGGAGATACGCAGTATTTT
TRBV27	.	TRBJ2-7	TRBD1	CASSAYRGDYEQYF	TGTGCCAGCAGTGCATACAGGGGGGACTACGAGCAGTACTTC
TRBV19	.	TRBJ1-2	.	CASSIVNAALYGYTF	TGTGCCAGTAGTATAGTCAACGCAGCACTCTATGGCTACACCTTC
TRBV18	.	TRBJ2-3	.	CASSPGFRDTQYF	TGTGCCAGCTCACCGGGTTTTCGGGATACGCAGTATTTT
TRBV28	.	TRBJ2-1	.	CASADAYNEQFF	TGTGCCAGCGCCGACGCCTACAATGAGCAGTTCTTC
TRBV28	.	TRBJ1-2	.	CASSWAKGNYGYTF	TGTGCCAGCAGCTGGGCAAAAGGGAACTATGGCTACACCTTC
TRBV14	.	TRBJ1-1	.	CASSQDQANTEAFF	TGTGCCAGCAGCCAAGACCAGGCAAACACTGAAGCTTTCTTT
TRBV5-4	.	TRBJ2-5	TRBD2	CASRVGLAEQETQYF	TGTGCCAGCAGGGTGGGACTAGCGGAGCAAGAGACCCAGTACTTC
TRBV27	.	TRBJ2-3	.	CASSRKNPDTQYF	TGTGCCAGCAGCCGAAAGAACCCAGATACGCAGTATTTT
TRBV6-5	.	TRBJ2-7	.	CASSYLFGTYEQYF	TGTGCCAGCAGTTACCTCTTTGGGACCTACGAGCAGTACTTC
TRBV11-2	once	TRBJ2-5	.	CASSLLLGGIETQYF	TGTGCCAGCAGTCTATTACTAGGGGGGATTGAGACCCAGTACTTC
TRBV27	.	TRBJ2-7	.	CASSGGRGQSSYEQYF	TGTGCCAGCAGTGGGGGACGGGGGCAGAGCTCCTACGAGCAGTACTTC
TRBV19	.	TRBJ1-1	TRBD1	CASSTTGVNTEAFF	TGTGCCAGTAGTACTACAGGGGTGAACACTGAAGCTTTCTTT
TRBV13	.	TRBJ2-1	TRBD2	CASSPIGLAGRNEQFF	TGTGCCAGCAGCCCCATAGGACTAGCGGGAAGAAATGAGCAGTTCTTC
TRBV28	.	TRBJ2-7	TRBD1	CASSVHRGRNEQYF	TGTGCCAGCAGTGTACACAGGGGTAGGAACGAGCAGTACTTC
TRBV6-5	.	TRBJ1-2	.	CASKRSTAHDYGYTF	TGTGCCAGCAAGAGATCAACTGCGCATGACTATGGCTACACCTTC
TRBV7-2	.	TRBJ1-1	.	CASSFTPGSYMNTEAFF	TGTGCCAGCAGCTTTACTCCAGGCAGTTACATGAACACTGAAGCTTTCTTT
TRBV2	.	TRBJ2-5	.	CASTLKDPRVETQYF	TGTGCCAGCACCCTAAAGGACCCGCGGGTGGAGACCCAGTACTTC
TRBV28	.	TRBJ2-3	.	CATGVDTQYF	TGTGCCACAGGGGTAGATACGCAGTATTTT
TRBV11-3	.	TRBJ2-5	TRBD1	CASSSGQYQETQYF	TGTGCCAGCAGTTCGGGACAGTACCAAGAGACCCAGTACTTC
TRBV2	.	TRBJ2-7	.	CASSEVVVQYF	TGTGCCAGCAGTGAAGTTGTAGTGCAGTACTTC
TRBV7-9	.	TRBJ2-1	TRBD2	CASSRSGSSYNEQFF	TGTGCCAGCAGCCGTAGCGGGAGTTCCTACAATGAGCAGTTCTTC
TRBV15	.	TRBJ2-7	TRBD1	CATSRGGTVAYEQYF	TGTGCCACCAGCAGAGGTGGGACAGTAGCCTACGAGCAGTACTTC
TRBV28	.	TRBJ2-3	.	CASSRGSPTDTQYF	TGTGCCAGCAGTAGGGGCAGTCCCACAGATACGCAGTATTTT
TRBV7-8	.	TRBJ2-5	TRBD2	CASSSGIAGGRRETQYF	TGTGCCAGCAGCTCAGGAATAGCGGGAGGGCGGAGGGAGACCCAGTACTTC